This T cell receptor beta chain was sequenced during a study of T cell clonotyping in hematopoietic cell transplantation. The study, taken as a whole, reports: Without cell sorting, CD4 versus CD8 contributions remain unresolved. Pathologically expanded recipient clonotypes increased progressively from day 30 to day 180 as diversity fell. Graft donor and pretransplant recipient Inverse Simpson Index values predicted broader posttransplant TCR diversity.

A remark on this clone: The antigen is not known.

Sample time point: recipient sample about 28 days before transplant, after cytoreduction. Samples: about 28 days before transplant, then days 30, 100 and 180 after. Assay: immunoSEQ multiplex PCR; the TCRdb copy retains only in-frame clones and omits some. The sample yields about 41,000 clones, 85% seen once. Germline V CDR1 and CDR2: SQVTM, ANQGSEA. V lost 3 bases to trimming and J lost 10 bases, with 10 bases between them. CDR3 length: 12 amino acids. This clonotype was obtained from a man aged 55 to 69 with acute myeloid leukemia. Some clones in this sample may be carry-over from other donors' samples. Sequences were derived from peripheral blood mononuclear cells, sampled before stem cell transplant. This sequence joins TRBV29-1 and TRBJ1-6, with D uncertain. The CDR3 loop is CSVDSGNSPLHF. The CDR3 coding sequence is TGCAGCGTTGATTCGGGGAACTCACCCCTCCACTTT.